The 26 T cell receptor beta chains below were found in one sample sequenced in a study of response to subunit inactivated influenza vaccine. TCRdb reanalysed the RT-PCR reads using MiXCR and keeps one entry per CDR3 protein. Of about 580,000 distinct CDR3 sequences listed, about 14% were seen once; the top ten hold more than 9.5%. Sequencing was performed on PBMCs from blood, taken approximately 12 days after vaccination. These receptors were collected from a man in his fifties or sixties who received an inactivated influenza vaccine.

V is TRBV29-1 and J is TRBJ2-3; the match to TRBD1 covers 7 bases. Losses at the gene ends were 2 bases for V and 4 bases for J; bases not matched to a gene: 9. This CDR3 has 15 residues. CDR1 is SQVTM and CDR2 is ANQGSEA in the germline V gene. As DNA, the CDR3 is TGCAGCGTTGAAAGGACAGGAGATCGGTCAGATACGCAGTATTTT. This gives the protein CSVERTGDRSDTQYF.

V gene TRBV5-1 combines with J gene TRBJ2-7; tentatively, D is TRBD1 (6 bases). V was clipped by 4 bases and J by 5 bases, with 13 bases between them. Germline V gene sequence: CDR1 SGHRS, CDR2 YFSETQ. CDR3 length: 13 amino acids. CDR3 in amino acids: CASSPTGTHEQYF. CDR3 coding DNA: TGCGCCAGCAGCCCCACAGGGACCCACGAGCAGTACTTC.

The V call is TRBV9, the J call TRBJ2-3; no definite D call. Germline CDR1 SGDLS, CDR2 YYNGEE. V lost 4 bases to trimming and J lost 2 bases, with 8 bases between them. CDR3 length equals 13 residues. CDR3 region: CASSPSITDTQYF. In nucleotides, the CDR3 is TGTGCCAGCAGCCCCTCGATCACAGATACGCAGTATTTT.

This clonotype was recorded many times. This sequence joins TRBV7-3 and TRBJ2-3, with 7 nucleotides matching TRBD2. J lost 2 bases, V lost 3 bases, and 5 bases had no gene match. Germline-derived CDR1 and CDR2 are SGHTA and FQGTGA. The CDR3 sequence is 15 residues long. The CDR3: CASSLLAASTDTQYF. The CDR3 DNA is TGTGCCAGCAGCTTGCTAGCGGCCTCCACAGATACGCAGTATTTT.

This clonotype was observed at least ten times. The V call is TRBV20-1, the J call TRBJ2-4, with TRBD2 identical over 7 bases. V dropped 5 bases and J dropped 4; count of bases not matched to a gene: 8. This CDR3 has 14 amino acids. Looked up from germline, CDR1 is DFQATT and CDR2 is SNEGSKA (reference sequence). CDR3 bases: TGCAGTGCTTCCCGTAGTAGCGGGAAAAACATTCAGTACTTC. Amino acid sequence: CSASRSSGKNIQYF.

The genes are TRBV15 and TRBJ2-7, with D possibly called TRBD1 or TRBD2 (5 bases each). V was clipped by 0 bases and J by 0 bases, with 15 bases between them. CDR1 and CDR2 from the germline V gene are LNHNV and YYDKDF (reference sequence). This CDR3 comprises 17 residues. CDR3 DNA: TGTGCCACCAGCAGAGATCGGGGACCGATGGGCTCCTACGAGCAGTACTTC. Its protein is CATSRDRGPMGSYEQYF.

Comments on this clonotype: Germline and junction disagree at one end, which may indicate a read error. V is TRBV28 and J is TRBJ2-5, with 7 bases lining up with TRBD2. This CDR3 contains 13 residues. CDR1 and CDR2 from the germline V gene are MDHEN and SYDVKM. The CDR3 loop reads CASKTSPQGTQYF. CDR3 DNA sequence: TGTGCCAGCAAGACTAGCCCCCAAGGGACCCAGTACTTC.

This clonotype came up a few times. This rearrangement joins TRBV20-1 to TRBJ2-1, with 8 bases aligning to TRBD2. Trimming cost V 3 bases and J 8 bases; bases outside gene matches: 9. The germline V gene has CDR1 DFQATT and CDR2 SNEGSKA (reference sequence). The CDR3 spans 14 residues. The CDR3 nucleotides read TGCAGTGCTAGGGATCGGGAGGGCCGATATGAGCAGTTCTTC. Translating gives CSARDREGRYEQFF.

At least ten counts were recorded for this clonotype. The V gene is TRBV5-1, the J gene TRBJ2-1; 12 bases map to TRBD2. Unmatched junction bases numbered 5, after V lost 1 base and J lost 9 bases. There are 15 residues in the CDR3. CDR1 SGHRS and CDR2 YFSETQ come from the germline V gene. DNA for the CDR3: TGCGCCAGCAGCTTGACGTGGACTAGCGGGGCTGAGCAGTTCTTC. Residues: CASSLTWTSGAEQFF.

The V call is TRBV6-2 or TRBV6-3, the J call TRBJ2-3; D is uncertain. V gave up 5 bases and J gave up 2 bases, with 17 bases separating them. In germline, CDR1 is MNHEY, CDR2 SVGEGT. CDR3 length equals 16 residues. CDR3: CASSTGVGSNTDTQYF. CDR3 bases: TGTGCCAGCAGTACTGGGGTGGGCTCGAACACAGATACGCAGTATTTT.

This clonotype has a handful of counts. The chain is built from TRBV18 and TRBJ1-2, with D possibly TRBD1 on 5 matching bases. Per germline, CDR1 KGHSH and CDR2 LQKENI. V was shortened by 2 bases and J by 4 bases, with 11 bases between the two germline ends. The CDR3 contains 14 residues. CDR3 amino acids: CASSPEDGAYGYTF. CDR3 sequence (DNA): TGTGCCAGCTCACCAGAGGACGGGGCCTATGGCTACACCTTC.

The genes are TRBV5-1 and TRBJ2-2; TRBD2 agrees at 11 bases. The CDR3 is made up of 15 amino acids. V gave up 0 bases and J gave up 6 bases; unmatched junction bases: 1. The germline CDR1 and CDR2 sequences are SGHRS and YFSETQ. The CDR3 sequence: CASSLGLAGSGELFF. CDR3 in DNA: TGCGCCAGCAGCTTGGGACTAGCGGGGTCCGGGGAGCTGTTTTTT.

This clonotype came up a few times. The CDR3 coding sequence is TGCGCCAGCAGCCAAGATCTCGGGAGGAACACCGGGGAGCTGTTTTTT. Its translation: CASSQDLGRNTGELFF. The chain is built from TRBV4-3 and TRBJ2-2; D might be TRBD2 (6 bases). With 0 bases removed from V and 1 base from J, the gap between germline ends came to 9 bases. CDR3 size: 16 residues. Germline CDR1 and CDR2: LGHNA and YSLEER.

J is TRBJ2-4 and V is TRBV5-1; D may correspond to TRBD1 or TRBD2 (5 bases each). CDR1 SGHRS and CDR2 YFSETQ come from the germline V gene. The V end was cut by 2 bases, the J end by 1 base, with 19 bases between. There are 18 residues in the CDR3. The CDR3 DNA reads TGCGCCAGCAGCTTTAATTCGGGCAGGGAGTATGCCAAAAACATTCAGTACTTC. This encodes CASSFNSGREYAKNIQYF.

This clonotype was counted only a few times. The gene calls are TRBV29-1 and TRBJ2-1; D might be TRBD1 or TRBD2, each matching 5 bases. The length of the CDR3 is 16 residues. V was cut by 5 bases and J by 8 bases, with 25 bases left in between. Per germline, CDR1 SQVTM and CDR2 ANQGSEA. The DNA of the CDR3 is TGCAGCGTTCGAGGGACCATAATCGGGTATTCGGATGAGCAGTTCTTC. The encoded protein is CSVRGTIIGYSDEQFF.

This clonotype was detected ten times or more. One junction end does not reproduce the germline sequence, and a read error may be involved. The gene calls are TRBV2 and TRBJ2-1; D is uncertain. Germline CDR1 SNHLY, CDR2 FYNNEI. The CDR3 has 9 residues. The CDR3 DNA is TGTGCCAGCAGTGCTCTAAAGATCTTC. Its protein product is CASSALKIF.

In the case of this clonotype: One end of the junction does not line up with germline, which may come from a read error. The chain employs TRBV29-1 and TRBJ2-7; D unresolved. Germline V CDR1 and CDR2: SQVTM, ANQGSEA. The CDR3 has 12 amino acids. This CDR3 reads CSVGGSSCEQYF. The CDR3 region has the DNA TGCAGCGTTGGGGGATCCTCCTGCGAGCAGTACTTC.

The rearrangement joins TRBV5-1 to TRBJ2-5, with 8 positions matching TRBD2. Germline trimming cut 0 bases from V and 6 bases from J; bases unmatched to any gene: 7. The CDR3 spans 15 residues. CDR1 and CDR2 (germline): SGHRS, YFSETQ. CDR3 region: CASSLAGGVGKTQYF. CDR3 nucleotides: TGCGCCAGCAGCTTGGCCGGGGGGGTTGGAAAGACCCAGTACTTC.

This clonotype was seen a few times. This chain links TRBV6-2 or TRBV6-3 with TRBJ2-2; the D gene is possibly TRBD2 (6 bases). The germline V gene has CDR1 MNHEY and CDR2 SVGEGT. The CDR3 extends over 15 amino acids. Trimming left V 7 bases short and J 1 base short, with 13 bases between. The CDR3 nucleotides are TGTGCCAGCATTCATAGCGGATTGAACACCGGGGAGCTGTTTTTT. Translation gives CASIHSGLNTGELFF.

The chain combines TRBV3-1 with TRBJ2-1; TRBD2 might be the D (6 bases). The CDR3 spans 15 residues. Germline V gene sequence: CDR1 LGHDT, CDR2 YNNKEL (reference sequence). Trimming removed 0 bases at V and 12 bases at J, with 18 bases between. Here the CDR3 reads CASSQERAWRAWQFF. The CDR3 DNA sequence: TGTGCCAGCAGCCAAGAAAGGGCTTGGAGGGCTTGGCAGTTCTTC.

This clonotype was detected a few times. This rearrangement joins TRBV7-9 to TRBJ2-7; 12 nucleotides line up with TRBD2. V shed 5 bases and J 2 bases; nucleotides not matched to a gene: 10. This CDR3 region has 17 residues. CDR1 is SEHNR, CDR2 FQNEAQ, per germline (reference sequence). For the CDR3, the DNA is TGTGCCAGCAGCCCCGGACTAGCGGGGAAACCTACCTACGAGCAGTACTTC. Translated, it gives CASSPGLAGKPTYEQYF.

This clonotype was observed a few times. The rearrangement joins TRBV9 to TRBJ1-5; D remains ambiguous. Germline loops: CDR1 SGDLS, CDR2 YYNGEE. The CDR3 sequence is 14 residues long. V was cut by 0 bases and J by 3 bases, with 7 bases left in between. Here the CDR3 reads CASSVGEVNQPQHF. As DNA, the CDR3 is TGTGCCAGCAGCGTAGGGGAAGTCAATCAGCCCCAGCATTTT.

At least ten counts were recorded for this clonotype. The rearrangement uses TRBV20-1 and TRBJ1-2, with 9 bases lining up with TRBD1. Germline V gives CDR1 DFQATT, CDR2 SNEGSKA (reference sequence). This CDR3 contains 12 residues. V was clipped by 6 bases and J by 7 bases; unmatched bases: 6. The CDR3 is CSAGGQGVGYTF. As DNA, the CDR3 is TGCAGTGCGGGGGGACAGGGTGTTGGCTACACCTTC.

The J gene is TRBJ2-1, the V gene TRBV5-1; D perhaps matches TRBD1 (6 bases). Germline V gives CDR1 SGHRS, CDR2 YFSETQ. Trimming took off 0 bases at V and 8 bases at J, with 18 bases between the two ends. The CDR3 is 16 residues long. CDR3 loop: CASSLVMSAGVDEQFF. DNA of the CDR3: TGCGCCAGCAGCTTGGTAATGTCGGCAGGGGTGGATGAGCAGTTCTTC. Filled out from reference TRBV5-1 and TRBJ2-1, the complete variable domain reads KAGVTQTPRYLIKTRGQQVTLSCSPISGHRSVSWYQQTPGQGLQFLFEYFSETQRNKGNFPGRFSGRQFSNSRSEMNVSTLELGDSALYLCASSLVMSAGVDEQFFGPGTRLTVL.

This clonotype appeared a few times. The chain is built from TRBV12-3 or TRBV12-4 and TRBJ1-6, with TRBD1 matching over 11 bases. The CDR3 loop spans 15 amino acids. Trimming at V came to 6 bases and at J to 9 bases, leaving 7 bases not matched to a gene. CDR3 sequence reads: CASRSGQGARSPLHF. The CDR3 nucleotides read TGTGCCAGCAGATCAGGACAGGGGGCTCGTTCACCCCTCCACTTT.

V gene TRBV7-2 combines with J gene TRBJ2-6; D might be TRBD1 (6 bases). The length of the CDR3 is 15 residues. Germline V CDR1 and CDR2: SGHTA, FQGNSA. Trimming removed 6 bases from V and 4 bases from J, with 13 bases in between. For the CDR3, the DNA is TGTGCCAGCAGATCAGGACAGCCGGGGGCCAACGTCCTGACTTTC. Residues: CASRSGQPGANVLTF.